Below, 14 T cell receptor beta chains from the same sample are listed, as sequenced in a study of blood T cell repertoires in COVID-19. TCRdb keeps only in-frame clones here, not all; method: immunoSEQ multiplex PCR. The sample has more than 300,000 clones, more than 70% seen once. Sequenced sample: PBMCs or T cells enriched from blood (not recorded which). These receptors were taken from a woman aged 18-30 years who had recovered from COVID-19.

The chain uses TRBV19 and TRBJ2-1; tentative D call: TRBD2 (5 bases). Germline CDR1 is LNHDA and CDR2 is SQIVND (reference sequence). The CDR3 loop spans 17 amino acids. V was shortened by 5 bases and J by 4 bases, with 21 bases between the two germline ends. CDR3 sequence: CASSPRRTLLNYNEQFF. In DNA, the CDR3 is TGTGCCAGTAGTCCCCGACGGACTTTACTGAATTACAATGAGCAGTTCTTC.

The V and J genes are TRBV7-8 and TRBJ1-6; 8 bases map to TRBD1. The V segment lost 1 base and the J segment 6 bases; nucleotides outside the gene matches: 5. This CDR3 comprises 16 residues. Per the germline V gene, CDR1 is SGHVS and CDR2 is FQNEAQ. DNA of the CDR3: TGTGCCAGCAGCTTAGAAGGGACAGGTGCTAATTCACCCCTCCACTTT. Translation gives CASSLEGTGANSPLHF. The full variable domain, rest sourced from reference TRBV7-8 and TRBJ1-6, is GAGVSQSPRYKVAKRGQDVALRCDPISGHVSLFWYQQALGQGPEFLTYFQNEAQLDKSGLPSDRFFAERPEGSVSTLKIQRTQQEDSAVYLCASSLEGTGANSPLHFGNGTRLTVT.

The chain employs TRBV5-1 and TRBJ2-3; 8 nucleotides match TRBD1. After removal of 0 bases from V and 3 bases from J, the junction contained 6 bases not matched to a gene. The CDR3 is 16 amino acids. The V gene's germline CDR1 is SGHRS and CDR2 YFSETQ. The CDR3 protein is CASSLGWTGITDTQYF. DNA of the CDR3: TGCGCCAGCAGCTTGGGGTGGACAGGGATAACAGATACGCAGTATTTT.

This clone turned up a few times. V gene TRBV7-2 combines with J gene TRBJ1-1, with 9 bases aligning to TRBD1. V was clipped by 5 bases and J by 5 bases; unmatched bases: 9. This CDR3 region has 15 residues. Germline values: CDR1 SGHTA, CDR2 FQGNSA. The CDR3: CASSLGQGLGTEAFF. The CDR3 nucleotides are TGTGCCAGCAGCCTGGGACAGGGTCTGGGTACTGAAGCTTTCTTT.

V and J are TRBV7-9 and TRBJ1-2, with a possible D match to TRBD1 (6 bases). This CDR3 contains 14 residues. Deletions cut 4 bases from V and 4 bases from J, with 13 bases between. Per the germline V gene, CDR1 is SEHNR and CDR2 is FQNEAQ (reference sequence). CDR3 region: CASSSPDRAYGYTF. The CDR3 coding sequence is TGTGCCAGCAGCTCGCCGGACAGAGCCTATGGCTACACCTTC.

The chain links TRBV12-3 or TRBV12-4 to TRBJ2-7; TRBD2 matches 7 bases. The length of the CDR3 is 12 residues. The V segment lost 3 bases and the J segment 4 bases; nucleotides outside the gene matches: 0. Here the CDR3 DNA reads TGTGCCAGCAGTTTCGGGGGGTACGAGCAGTACTTC. Translated: CASSFGGYEQYF.

The chain has TRBV19 and TRBJ1-1; D remains unclear. The CDR3 is made up of 16 amino acids. Germline values: CDR1 LNHDA, CDR2 SQIVND (reference sequence). The V end lost 6 bases, the J end lost 5 bases, and 22 bases lay between the germline ends. CDR3: CASSQHPVEGRTEAFF. CDR3 coding DNA: TGTGCCAGTAGCCAACACCCGGTGGAGGGCCGGACTGAAGCTTTCTTT.

V gene TRBV5-6 combines with J gene TRBJ2-5, with D possibly being TRBD2 (5 bases). The ends were cut back, 5 bases at V and 7 bases at J, with 12 bases in the middle. CDR3 length: 12 residues. CDR1 is SGHDT and CDR2 is YYEEEE in the germline V gene. CDR3 nucleotides: TGTGCCAGCAGACAGATTCGGGGGACCCAGTACTTC. Its protein is CASRQIRGTQYF.

This chain joins TRBV28 and TRBJ1-5, with unresolved D. The CDR3 runs 12 residues. The V gene's germline CDR1 is MDHEN and CDR2 SYDVKM. Trimming shortened V by 3 bases and J by 6 bases, and 6 bases separated the two germline ends. CDR3 amino acids: CASSLEGQPQHF. The CDR3 DNA sequence: TGTGCCAGCAGTTTGGAGGGTCAGCCCCAGCATTTT. Full variable domain (outside the CDR3, taken from reference TRBV28 and TRBJ1-5): DVKVTQSSRYLVKRTGEKVFLECVQDMDHENMFWYRQDPGLGLRLIYFSYDVKMKEKGDIPEGYSVSREKKERFSLILESASTNQTSMYLCASSLEGQPQHFGDGTRLSIL.

The V call is TRBV27, the J call TRBJ1-5, with a weak D call TRBD1 (5 bases). The V end was cut by 3 bases, the J end by 3 bases, with 12 bases between. Germline CDR1 is MNHEY and CDR2 is SMNVEV (reference sequence). This CDR3 contains 15 residues. The CDR3 spells CASSFGHTNNQPQHF. Written as DNA, the CDR3 is TGTGCCAGCAGTTTTGGACACACCAACAATCAGCCCCAGCATTTT.

The chain links TRBV9 to TRBJ1-2; 8 bases match TRBD1. After removal of 2 bases from V and 0 bases from J, the junction contained 9 bases not matched to a gene. CDR1 is SGDLS, CDR2 YYNGEE, per germline. CDR3 length equals 17 residues. CDR3 region: CASSVTGGNHPNYGYTF. In DNA form, the CDR3 reads TGTGCCAGCAGCGTTACAGGGGGGAACCATCCTAACTATGGCTACACCTTC.

The rearrangement links TRBV19 to TRBJ1-3; 9 positions match TRBD1. The CDR3 consists of 16 residues. Unmatched junction bases numbered 7, after V lost 4 bases and J lost 3 bases. Germline V gives CDR1 LNHDA, CDR2 SQIVND (reference sequence). The DNA for the CDR3 is TGTGCCAGTAGTACGCGGACAGGGGCGTATGGAAACACCATATATTTT. This sequence encodes CASSTRTGAYGNTIYF.

This clone was detected once. The J gene is TRBJ2-7, the V gene TRBV4-3; 10 bases match TRBD1. This CDR3 contains 15 residues. The J segment lost 0 bases and the V segment lost 3 bases, leaving 2 bases of the junction unmatched. Germline V gene data show CDR1 as LGHNA and CDR2 as YSLEER. DNA for the CDR3: TGCGCCAGCAGCCAGGGACAGGGGCACTCCTACGAGCAGTACTTC. It codes for CASSQGQGHSYEQYF.

V and J are TRBV5-1 and TRBJ2-2; a weak D match, TRBD1 (6 bases). Deletions cut 0 bases from V and 7 bases from J, with 16 bases between. The CDR3 is 16 amino acids. Germline CDR1 reads SGHRS; CDR2 reads YFSETQ. The CDR3 is CASSLGRDNLFGELFF. The CDR3 DNA reads as TGCGCCAGCAGCTTGGGTAGGGACAACTTGTTCGGGGAGCTGTTTTTT.